The next 32 T cell receptor beta chains were all read from a single sample in a study of CD8 T cells in ankylosing spondylitis. Findings and caveats of the study: A motif of 8 or 9 highly homologous TCR beta variants was seen as apparently characteristic of ankylosing spondylitis blood.

Their antigens are not known. TCRdb re-called the 5' RACE reads through MiXCR, storing one row per CDR3 protein. Of more than 600,000 distinct CDR3 sequences in the sample, 15% to 20% are singletons; the top ten hold 15% to 20%. Sample: blood, either unsorted or a sorted T cell fraction (not recorded which). These receptors all stem from a male donor with ankylosing spondylitis.

This chain joins TRBV10-3 and TRBJ2-7; D not certain. Germline V gene data show CDR1 as ENHRY and CDR2 as SYGVKD. The V and J ends lost 1 base and 5 bases respectively, with 9 bases between them. The CDR3 is 13 amino acids. The CDR3 DNA sequence: TGTGCCATCAGTGAGTGGGTTATTGACGAGCAGTACTTC. Encoded protein: CAISEWVIDEQYF.

The genes are TRBV2 and TRBJ2-7; 12 bases match TRBD2. The germline V gene has CDR1 SNHLY and CDR2 FYNNEI. CDR3 length: 18 residues. The V and J ends lost 3 bases and 1 base, in that order; junction bases with no gene match: 10. The DNA for the CDR3 is TGTGCCAGCAGTGACCCCCGGGAGACTAGCGGGGGATCCTACGAGCAGTACTTC. It is translated as CASSDPRETSGGSYEQYF.

This sequence joins TRBV5-5 and TRBJ1-4; D gene unclear. The length of the CDR3 is 14 residues. Germline values: CDR1 SGHKS, CDR2 YYEKEE (reference sequence). V gave up 3 bases and J gave up 7 bases, with 13 bases separating them. CDR3 residues: CASSSDKGFEKLFF. CDR3 DNA sequence: TGTGCCAGCAGCTCCGACAAGGGATTTGAAAAACTGTTTTTT.

The chain employs TRBV29-1 and TRBJ1-2, with TRBD1 matching over 8 bases. The germline CDR1 and CDR2 sequences are SQVTM and ANQGSEA. J lost 7 bases, V lost 6 bases, and 13 bases had no gene match. This CDR3 is built from 14 residues. CDR3 in amino acids: CSVPPGGQEGGYTF. In DNA form, the CDR3 reads TGCAGCGTCCCACCGGGGGGACAGGAGGGTGGCTACACCTTC.

V and J are TRBV10-3 and TRBJ2-2, with 8 positions matching TRBD2. The CDR3 extends over 20 amino acids. The V and J ends lost 1 base and 0 bases, in that order; junction bases with no gene match: 13. The germline V gene has CDR1 ENHRY and CDR2 SYGVKD. CDR3 residues: CAISEWRDAWRGANTGELFF. Here the CDR3 DNA reads TGTGCCATCAGTGAGTGGCGTGATGCGTGGCGGGGGGCGAACACCGGGGAGCTGTTTTTT.

V usage is TRBV6-1 and J usage is TRBJ1-5, with no clear D. The V gene's germline CDR1 is MNHNS and CDR2 SASEGT. The V end was cut by 3 bases, the J end by 7 bases, with 4 bases between. This CDR3 has 11 residues. CDR3 protein: CASSDAQPQHF. CDR3 nucleotides: TGTGCCAGCAGTGATGCCCAGCCCCAGCATTTT.

As regards this clonotype: This CDR3 fails to terminate in the conserved phenylalanine or tryptophan, so it likely reflects a read error. V is TRBV7-2 and J is TRBJ1-5, with D unresolved. V shed 7 bases and J shed 6 bases, with 16 bases lying between them. The length of the CDR3 is 14 residues. CDR1 is SGHTA, CDR2 FQGNSA, per germline. CDR3 protein: CASMIGDLGQPQHS. CDR3 nucleotides: TGTGCCAGCATGATCGGAGATTTGGGTCAGCCCCAGCATTCT.

The J gene is TRBJ2-1, the V gene TRBV11-2; 9 bases fit TRBD2. The CDR3 covers 15 residues. V gave up 6 bases and J gave up 9 bases; unmatched junction bases: 12. Germline assignment: CDR1 SGHAT and CDR2 FQNNGV. This CDR3 is CASRSLAGPQGEQFF. The CDR3 nucleotides are TGTGCCAGCAGATCCCTAGCGGGGCCACAAGGTGAGCAGTTCTTC.

This clonotype has at least ten counts. The chain recombines TRBV12-3 or TRBV12-4 with TRBJ1-2; D may be TRBD1 (5 bases). Trimming removed 1 base from V and 7 bases from J, with 13 bases in between. This CDR3 has 14 amino acids. The CDR3 DNA reads as TGTGCCAGCAGTTTAGAAGGCGCCCAGGGTGGCTACACCTTC. As protein: CASSLEGAQGGYTF.

The gene calls are TRBV18 and TRBJ1-1; D call uncertain. CDR1 is KGHSH, CDR2 LQKENI, per germline. The length of the CDR3 is 13 residues. V shed 3 bases and J shed 6 bases, with 11 bases lying between them. This chain's CDR3 is CASSPFKTAEAFF. CDR3 DNA: TGTGCCAGCTCACCTTTTAAAACAGCTGAAGCTTTCTTT.

This clonotype occurred many times. The chain uses TRBV7-3 and TRBJ2-3, with D unclear. CDR3 size: 14 residues. Germline V gene lookup returns CDR1 SGHTA and CDR2 FQGTGA. Trimming pared 0 bases from V and 0 bases from J, leaving 4 bases between. The chain's CDR3 is CASSLTSSTDTQYF. The CDR3 coding sequence is TGTGCCAGCAGCTTAACGTCTAGCACAGATACGCAGTATTTT. Full variable domain (rest looked up from reference TRBV7-3 and TRBJ2-3): GAGVSQTPSNKVTEKGKYVELRCDPISGHTALYWYRQSLGQGPEFLIYFQGTGAADDSGLPNDRFFAVRPEGSVSTLKIQRTERGDSAVYLCASSLTSSTDTQYFGPGTRLTVL.

In DNA form, the CDR3 reads TGTGCCAGCAGCCCCGGGACTACGGACGAGCAGTACTTC. This translates into CASSPGTTDEQYF. This chain joins TRBV9 and TRBJ2-7, with 7 bases identical to TRBD2. The CDR3 is made up of 13 amino acids. Trimming took 4 bases from V and 5 from J; bases not matched to a gene: 6. Looked up from germline, CDR1 is SGDLS and CDR2 is YYNGEE.

The sample holds one count of this clonotype. The V and J genes are TRBV6-1 and TRBJ2-1, with D possibly TRBD2 on 5 matching bases. The CDR3 runs 13 residues. Trimming pared 1 base from V and 9 bases from J, leaving 10 bases between. Germline V CDR1 and CDR2: MNHNS, SASEGT. The CDR3 loop reads CASSEGTAGEQFF. CDR3 in DNA: TGTGCCAGCAGTGAAGGAACGGCGGGTGAGCAGTTCTTC.

The chain has TRBV6-2 or TRBV6-3 and TRBJ2-7, with 14 bases identical to TRBD2. Germline V gene data show CDR1 as MNHEY and CDR2 as SVGEGT. CDR3 length equals 17 residues. J lost 3 bases, V lost 2 bases, and 6 bases had no gene match. This CDR3 is CASSYGDGTSGGYEQYF. In DNA, the CDR3 is TGTGCCAGCAGTTACGGGGATGGGACTAGCGGGGGCTACGAGCAGTACTTC.

The rearrangement joins TRBV6-1 to TRBJ2-7; the D gene is possibly TRBD1 (6 bases). With 6 bases removed from V and 6 bases from J, the gap between germline ends came to 15 bases. Germline V gene sequence: CDR1 MNHNS, CDR2 SASEGT. The CDR3 runs to 13 residues. DNA of the CDR3: TGTGCCAGCAGAATTGAGGGGGTTGGCGAGCAGTACTTC. Residues: CASRIEGVGEQYF.

The rearrangement uses TRBV9 and TRBJ1-3; D is uncertain. V lost 0 bases, J lost 2 bases, and 9 bases lay in between. Per germline, CDR1 SGDLS and CDR2 YYNGEE. The CDR3 is made up of 15 amino acids. CDR3 coding DNA: TGTGCCAGCAGCGTAGCTGGCGGGCCTGGAAACACCATATATTTT. It translates to CASSVAGGPGNTIYF.

Many counts were recorded for this clonotype. V and J are TRBV12-3 or TRBV12-4 and TRBJ2-1; 8 bases line up with TRBD2. Trimming removed 6 bases from V and 4 bases from J; junction bases left unmatched: 8. The CDR3 runs 15 residues. This CDR3 is CASSSTSGHYNEQFF. The CDR3 nucleotides are TGTGCCAGCAGCAGCACTAGCGGACATTACAATGAGCAGTTCTTC.

This clonotype came up a few times. The chain recombines TRBV20-1 with TRBJ2-7, with 8 nucleotides matching TRBD1. The CDR3 contains 12 residues. Germline CDR1 reads DFQATT; CDR2 reads SNEGSKA (reference sequence). V trimming: 5 bases; J trimming: 6 bases; junction bases outside the gene matches: 6. CDR3 in DNA: TGCAGTGCTGGAGGACAGGGACGCGAGCAGTACTTC. It is translated as CSAGGQGREQYF.

V and J are TRBV6-1 and TRBJ2-7; 11 nucleotides align to TRBD1. With 5 bases clipped from V and 6 bases from J, the junction kept 6 bases outside the gene matches. This CDR3 contains 14 residues. Germline CDR1 reads MNHNS; CDR2 reads SASEGT. The CDR3 DNA reads as TGTGCCAGCAGTACCGGGACAGGGGGTTTCGAGCAGTACTTC. Translation gives CASSTGTGGFEQYF.

The chain combines TRBV28 with TRBJ2-7; the match to TRBD1 covers 9 bases. Per the germline V gene, CDR1 is MDHEN and CDR2 is SYDVKM. The CDR3 contains 14 residues. The trim removed 7 bases at V and 3 bases at J, leaving 7 bases unmatched. DNA of the CDR3: TGTGCCAGCAAATCTTCGGGACAGGGCTACGAGCAGTACTTC. Translation: CASKSSGQGYEQYF.

J is TRBJ1-5 and V is TRBV11-2; D gene uncertain. V was cut by 4 bases and J by 2 bases, with 15 bases left in between. In germline, CDR1 is SGHAT, CDR2 FQNNGV. The CDR3 has 16 residues. As DNA, the CDR3 is TGTGCCAGCAGCTCCGGGGTTTCTAGGGGCAATCAGCCCCAGCATTTT. It is translated as CASSSGVSRGNQPQHF.

This clonotype was detected only a few times. The CDR3, as DNA: TGCAGTGCTAGTAATAGCGGGGGGCCCACAGATACGCAGTATTTT. Protein product: CSASNSGGPTDTQYF. This chain joins TRBV20-1 and TRBJ2-3; 10 bases are a match to TRBD2. With 3 bases clipped from V and 2 bases from J, the junction kept 5 bases outside the gene matches. There are 15 residues in the CDR3. Germline V gene data show CDR1 as DFQATT and CDR2 as SNEGSKA (reference sequence).

This chain uses TRBV30 with TRBJ1-1, with 9 bases lining up with TRBD1. Trimming cost V 3 bases and J 1 base; bases outside gene matches: 3. The length of the CDR3 is 14 residues. Germline CDR1 is GTSNPN and CDR2 is SVGIG (reference sequence). CDR3 sequence (DNA): TGTGCCTGGAGCCTACAGGGGGCGAACACTGAAGCTTTCTTT. Protein product: CAWSLQGANTEAFF.

This clonotype was counted only a few times. CDR3 residues: CASSSRGSGGNDEQYF. CDR3 sequence (DNA): TGTGCCAGCAGTTCCCGGGGTAGCGGGGGGAACGACGAGCAGTACTTC. The chain employs TRBV12-3 or TRBV12-4 and TRBJ2-7, with 10 bases that match TRBD2. The CDR3 consists of 16 residues. V was clipped by 4 bases and J by 5 bases; unmatched bases: 11.

The chain employs TRBV5-6 and TRBJ2-1; tentative D call: TRBD2 (5 bases). Germline loops: CDR1 SGHDT, CDR2 YYEEEE. Trimming stripped 4 bases from V and 8 bases from J, with 19 bases between. This CDR3 contains 15 residues. The CDR3 nucleotides are TGTGCCAGCAGCCCTCCGGGCGGTCGCGGGTATGAGCAGTTCTTC. Its protein is CASSPPGGRGYEQFF.

This clonotype came up a few times. This chain links TRBV6-2 or TRBV6-3 with TRBJ2-2; D gene ambiguous. The CDR3 covers 14 residues. CDR1 and CDR2 (germline): MNHEY, SVGEGT. Trimming took 7 bases from V and 6 from J, leaving 15 bases between them. CDR3 region: CASTLKYGPGELFF. The CDR3 region has the DNA TGTGCCAGCACTCTCAAGTATGGGCCCGGGGAGCTGTTTTTT.

This clonotype showed up just a few times. The V call is TRBV20-1, the J call TRBJ2-1; D unclear. Germline V gene lookup returns CDR1 DFQATT and CDR2 SNEGSKA (reference sequence). There are 12 residues in the CDR3. V lost 7 bases, J lost 12 bases, and 19 bases lay in between. In DNA form, the CDR3 reads TGCAGTGTGGGTGTCAGCAATGAGTGGCAGTTCTTC. Translating it yields CSVGVSNEWQFF.

Here the CDR3 DNA reads TGTGCCAGCAGCCGGACGGGACAGGTGAAGGAGGGCTATGGCTACACCTTC. Translating gives CASSRTGQVKEGYGYTF. V is TRBV7-9 and J is TRBJ1-2; 8 positions match TRBD1. The CDR3 is 17 amino acids. Trimming removed 5 bases from V and 4 bases from J; junction bases left unmatched: 15. Looked up from germline, CDR1 is SEHNR and CDR2 is FQNEAQ (reference sequence).

This clonotype turned up a few times. The CDR3 nucleotides read TGTGCCAGCAGCCCGGGACAGAATAATTCACCCCTCCACTTT. Protein product: CASSPGQNNSPLHF. This rearrangement joins TRBV7-9 to TRBJ1-6; 7 nucleotides align to TRBD1. Germline values: CDR1 SEHNR, CDR2 FQNEAQ (reference sequence). Unmatched junction bases numbered 3, after V lost 5 bases and J lost 5 bases. This CDR3 has 14 residues.

This clonotype was seen once. V usage is TRBV7-9 and J usage is TRBJ1-1, with 9 bases lining up with TRBD1. Germline-derived CDR1 and CDR2 are SEHNR and FQNEAQ (reference sequence). The CDR3 spans 15 residues. V lost 5 bases, J lost 6 bases, and 10 bases stayed unmatched. The DNA of the CDR3 is TGTGCCAGCAGCCTAGAAACAGGGGGCCGTGCTGAAGCTTTCTTT. It yields the protein CASSLETGGRAEAFF.

This clonotype was seen only once. The CDR3 loop is CASSLVGVRGARDTQYF. The CDR3 DNA reads as TGTGCCAGCAGCTTAGTAGGTGTGCGGGGGGCCCGAGATACGCAGTATTTT. V and J are TRBV7-2 and TRBJ2-3; 8 positions match TRBD2. The CDR3 is 17 amino acids. The germline V gene has CDR1 SGHTA and CDR2 FQGNSA. V lost 1 base to trimming and J lost 5 bases; unmatched junction nucleotides: 11.

This chain uses TRBV6-6 with TRBJ2-5, with D uncertain. Deletions cut 4 bases from V and 4 bases from J, with 7 bases between. Germline values: CDR1 MNHNY, CDR2 SVGAGI (reference sequence). This CDR3 comprises 12 residues. The CDR3 coding sequence is TGTGCCAGCAGTTCGCATATAGAGACCCAGTACTTC. Its protein is CASSSHIETQYF.